Listed below are T cell receptor beta chains from one sample, sequenced in a study of regulatory dendritic cells for organ transplantation. No antigens are known for them. This table comes from immunoSEQ multiplex PCR, and its TCRdb copy is limited to in-frame clones, with some not included. The sample includes some 9,300 clones, less than 90% of them seen just once. Sample: memory CD4+ T cells from blood cultured with dendritic cells. Receptors originate from a human donor in good health. CDR3s include the opening cysteine and the closing phenylalanine or tryptophan. A D gene is named only where the DNA matches it firmly. The size of a clone is reported for some rows only, either as once, few or many, or as a class for expanded clones.

cdr3_aa: CATSRDWGGITTGQTTDTQYF
cdr3_nt: TGTGCCACCAGCAGAGATTGGGGGGGCATCACAACGGGACAGACCACAGATACGCAGTATTTT
d_call: NA
v_call: TRBV15
clone_size: once
j_call: TRBJ2-3

cdr3_aa: CASSYNRGQPQHF
cdr3_nt: TGTGCCAGCAGCTATAACAGGGGACAGCCCCAGCATTTT
d_call: TRBD1
v_call: TRBV7-2
clone_size: NA
j_call: TRBJ1-5

cdr3_aa: CASSARAQGWGGDTQYF
cdr3_nt: TGTGCCAGCAGCGCTCGCGCACAGGGATGGGGGGGAGATACGCAGTATTTT
d_call: NA
v_call: TRBV4-2
clone_size: NA
j_call: TRBJ2-3

cdr3_aa: CATSTLAGINTGELFF
cdr3_nt: TGTGCCACCAGCACCCTGGCGGGGATAAACACCGGGGAGCTGTTTTTT
d_call: NA
v_call: TRBV15
clone_size: NA
j_call: TRBJ2-2

cdr3_aa: CARTQAPYEQYF
cdr3_nt: TGTGCTAGAACACAGGCTCCCTACGAGCAGTACTTC
d_call: NA
v_call: TRBV12-5
clone_size: NA
j_call: TRBJ2-7

cdr3_aa: CASRPRAELIPGELFF
cdr3_nt: TGTGCCAGCCGCCCTCGGGCTGAGTTAATCCCCGGGGAGCTGTTTTTT
d_call: NA
v_call: TRBV7-9
clone_size: once
j_call: TRBJ2-2

cdr3_aa: CASSPRPTGYYEQYF
cdr3_nt: TGTGCCAGCTCACCTCGACCTACAGGGTACTACGAGCAGTACTTC
d_call: NA
v_call: TRBV18
clone_size: NA
j_call: TRBJ2-7

cdr3_aa: CASSMGDTSYEQYF
cdr3_nt: TGTGCCAGCAGCATGGGTGACACCTCCTACGAGCAGTACTTC
d_call: NA
v_call: TRBV6-1
clone_size: NA
j_call: TRBJ2-7

cdr3_aa: CASSVPPAPQYF
cdr3_nt: TGTGCCAGCAGCGTCCCCCCGGCCCCGCAGTATTTT
d_call: NA
v_call: TRBV7-2
clone_size: NA
j_call: TRBJ2-3

cdr3_aa: CASSRTLPETQYF
cdr3_nt: TGCGCCAGCAGCCGGACATTACCGGAGACCCAGTACTTC
d_call: NA
v_call: TRBV4-1
clone_size: NA
j_call: TRBJ2-5

cdr3_aa: CASSPGSAGEQYF
cdr3_nt: TGTGCCAGCAGCCCAGGTTCGGCGGGCGAGCAGTACTTC
d_call: NA
v_call: TRBV6-5
clone_size: few
j_call: TRBJ2-7

cdr3_aa: CASSRGTGQPQHF
cdr3_nt: TGTGCCAGCAGCCGAGGGACAGGCCAGCCCCAGCATTTT
d_call: TRBD1
v_call: TRBV4-2
clone_size: few
j_call: TRBJ1-5

cdr3_aa: CASSLGGSTDTQYF
cdr3_nt: TGCGCCAGCAGCTTGGGCGGTAGCACAGATACGCAGTATTTT
d_call: NA
v_call: TRBV5-1
clone_size: NA
j_call: TRBJ2-3

cdr3_aa: CAWRREYEQYF
cdr3_nt: TGTGCCTGGAGAAGGGAGTACGAGCAGTACTTC
d_call: NA
v_call: TRBV30
clone_size: once
j_call: TRBJ2-7

cdr3_aa: CASSLHRRGRLGGYTF
cdr3_nt: TGTGCCAGCAGTTTGCACAGGAGGGGGCGGTTAGGAGGCTACACCTTC
d_call: TRBD1
v_call: TRBV28
clone_size: NA
j_call: TRBJ1-2

cdr3_aa: CASSSGLGYEQYF
cdr3_nt: TGTGCCAGCAGTTCGGGACTCGGCTACGAGCAGTACTTC
d_call: NA
v_call: TRBV2
clone_size: NA
j_call: TRBJ2-7

cdr3_aa: CASSQDNQPQHF
cdr3_nt: TGTGCCAGCAGCCAGGACAATCAGCCCCAGCATTTT
d_call: NA
v_call: TRBV7-9
clone_size: NA
j_call: TRBJ1-5

cdr3_aa: CASSLARERETQYF
cdr3_nt: TGTGCCAGCAGCTTAGCTCGAGAACGGGAGACCCAGTACTTC
d_call: NA
v_call: TRBV7-2
clone_size: once
j_call: TRBJ2-5

cdr3_aa: CASSSRTSGRLQYF
cdr3_nt: TGTGCCAGCAGTTCTCGGACTAGCGGGAGGTTGCAGTACTTC
d_call: TRBD2
v_call: TRBV6-5
clone_size: NA
j_call: TRBJ2-7

cdr3_aa: CASSEDWGQGGSYTF
cdr3_nt: TGTGCCAGCAGTGAAGATTGGGGACAGGGGGGGAGCTACACCTTC
d_call: TRBD1
v_call: TRBV6-1
clone_size: NA
j_call: TRBJ1-2

cdr3_aa: CASSLLGYEQYF
cdr3_nt: TGTGCCAGCAGTTTACTAGGCTACGAGCAGTACTTC
d_call: NA
v_call: TRBV28
clone_size: NA
j_call: TRBJ2-7

cdr3_aa: CASKPSGYEQYF
cdr3_nt: TGTGCCAGCAAACCTAGCGGTTACGAGCAGTACTTC
d_call: TRBD2
v_call: TRBV2
clone_size: NA
j_call: TRBJ2-7

cdr3_aa: CASRKDRARDTQYF
cdr3_nt: TGTGCCAGCAGAAAGGACAGGGCTAGAGATACGCAGTATTTT
d_call: TRBD1
v_call: TRBV6-5
clone_size: NA
j_call: TRBJ2-3

cdr3_aa: CASSFLYRNTEAFF
cdr3_nt: TGTGCCAGCAGCTTCTTATACAGGAACACTGAAGCTTTCTTT
d_call: NA
v_call: TRBV5-4
clone_size: NA
j_call: TRBJ1-1

cdr3_aa: CASSVDRSDTDTQYF
cdr3_nt: TGTGCCAGCAGCGTAGATAGGAGTGACACAGATACGCAGTATTTT
d_call: NA
v_call: TRBV9
clone_size: NA
j_call: TRBJ2-3

cdr3_aa: CASSFLEAGRNEQFF
cdr3_nt: TGTGCCAGCAGTTTCCTAGAAGCGGGAAGGAATGAGCAGTTCTTC
d_call: TRBD2
v_call: TRBV28
clone_size: NA
j_call: TRBJ2-1

cdr3_aa: CASNTGVEAFF
cdr3_nt: TGTGCCAGCAATACAGGAGTCGAAGCTTTCTTT
d_call: NA
v_call: TRBV28
clone_size: NA
j_call: TRBJ1-1

cdr3_aa: CASSRGGSSYEQYF
cdr3_nt: TGTGCCAGCAGCAGGGGCGGGAGCTCCTACGAGCAGTACTTC
d_call: NA
v_call: TRBV25-1
clone_size: NA
j_call: TRBJ2-7

cdr3_aa: CASSITGTGGNEQYF
cdr3_nt: TGTGCCAGTAGTATTACGGGGACAGGGGGCAACGAGCAGTACTTC
d_call: TRBD1
v_call: TRBV19
clone_size: NA
j_call: TRBJ2-7

cdr3_aa: CASSLIDRNTGELFF
cdr3_nt: TGTGCCAGCAGTCTAATCGACAGGAACACCGGGGAGCTGTTTTTT
d_call: NA
v_call: TRBV28
clone_size: few
j_call: TRBJ2-2

cdr3_aa: CSVAGDPNSPLHF
cdr3_nt: TGCAGCGTTGCGGGGGATCCGAATTCACCCCTCCACTTT
d_call: NA
v_call: TRBV29-1
clone_size: NA
j_call: TRBJ1-6

cdr3_aa: CASSPVGGPSTDTQYF
cdr3_nt: TGTGCCAGCTCACCGGTGGGGGGGCCTAGCACAGATACGCAGTATTTT
d_call: NA
v_call: TRBV18
clone_size: NA
j_call: TRBJ2-3

cdr3_aa: CASSLGRGGQPQHF
cdr3_nt: TGTGCCAGCAGCTTAGGACGGGGGGGGCAGCCCCAGCATTTT
d_call: NA
v_call: TRBV7-2
clone_size: NA
j_call: TRBJ1-5

cdr3_aa: CASSPAGTAKETQYF
cdr3_nt: TGTGCCAGCAGCCCCGCCGGGACAGCTAAAGAGACCCAGTACTTC
d_call: TRBD1
v_call: TRBV5-4
clone_size: NA
j_call: TRBJ2-5

cdr3_aa: CAVAGGSSYNEQFF
cdr3_nt: TGTGCCGTAGCGGGGGGTAGCTCCTACAATGAGCAGTTCTTC
d_call: TRBD2
v_call: TRBV10-3
clone_size: NA
j_call: TRBJ2-1